The subject of this entry is one TCR beta chain. The antigen is undetermined. This sample was taken from a study of cytomegalovirus exposure and HLA in healthy donors. General study results and limits: The study recorded about 150 TCR beta chains that were cytomegalovirus-associated.

The protocol was immunoSEQ multiplex PCR, while the TCRdb copy is restricted to in-frame clones and leaves out a portion. The repertoire holds around 200,000 clones, about 86% seen once, with 2.8% in the top ten. CDR3 length equals 12 residues. Germline V gene sequence: CDR1 MNHEY, CDR2 SVGAGI. With V trimmed by 7 bases and J by 5 bases, 2 bases remained unmatched. The sequenced sample consisted of PBMCs. V and J are TRBV6-5 and TRBJ1-2, with TRBD1 matching over 9 bases. The TCR sequence derives from a young woman in good health and CMV-seropositive. CDR3: CASTDRGYGYTF. The CDR3 DNA follows: TGTGCCAGCACGGACAGGGGATATGGCTACACCTTC.